Below, 32 T cell receptor beta chains from the same sample are listed, as sequenced in a study of Graves' ophthalmopathy and Graves' hyperthyroidism. As the template, RNA transcripts were used to amplify TCR beta CDR3 regions. First-round RT-PCR with HTBI primers preceded a second-round multiplex PCR. A single record per CDR3 protein comes from TCRdb applying MiXCR to the multiplex PCR reads. The table shows about 620,000 distinct CDR3 sequences, with 20% to 25% occurring only once. Sequencing was performed on peripheral blood. These receptors were taken from a woman younger than 35 with stable Graves' hyperthyroidism. Some clones in this sample may be carry-over from other donors' samples.

The rearrangement joins TRBV4-3 to TRBJ2-2; D perhaps matches TRBD1 (5 bases). Looked up from germline, CDR1 is LGHNA and CDR2 is YSLEER. CDR3 size: 14 residues. Trimming removed 3 bases from V and 4 bases from J, with 9 bases in between. CDR3 DNA sequence: TGCGCCAGCAGCCACGTTGACAGCACCGGGGAGCTGTTTTTT. Residues: CASSHVDSTGELFF.

This clonotype came up many times. The chain links TRBV6-4 to TRBJ2-2, with TRBD1 identical over 10 bases. Trimming took 6 bases from V and 5 from J; bases not matched to a gene: 21. Germline V CDR1 and CDR2: MRHNA, SNTAGT. The CDR3 totals 20 residues. DNA of the CDR3: TGTGCCAGCAGACCAATTCCGGGACAGGGGCGTGGGGGACGAACCGGGGAGCTGTTTTTT. This sequence encodes CASRPIPGQGRGGRTGELFF.

This clonotype has a count of ten or more. V is TRBV2 and J is TRBJ2-4, with D unresolved. This CDR3 has 15 residues. Trimming took 5 bases from V and 7 from J, leaving 18 bases between them. Germline values: CDR1 SNHLY, CDR2 FYNNEI. The CDR3 loop reads CASSLTQAVQNIQYF. DNA for the CDR3: TGTGCCAGCAGTTTAACTCAGGCGGTCCAGAACATTCAGTACTTC.

This clonotype was found many times. The rearrangement uses TRBV5-1 and TRBJ1-2; TRBD1 might be the D (6 bases). The V gene lost 0 bases and the J gene lost 6 bases, with 24 bases spanning the gap. Germline CDR1 is SGHRS and CDR2 is YFSETQ. The CDR3 covers 18 residues. CDR3 sequence (DNA): TGCGCCAGCAGCTTGGCGGGAATGGGCAGGGGAAGCGAGGATGGCTACACCTTC. Protein product: CASSLAGMGRGSEDGYTF.

This clonotype has a count of ten or more. The V and J genes are TRBV28 and TRBJ1-2; D may be TRBD1 (6 bases). The V gene lost 4 bases and the J gene lost 5 bases, with 14 bases spanning the gap. Germline V gene sequence: CDR1 MDHEN, CDR2 SYDVKM. The CDR3 spans 14 residues. This chain's CDR3 is CASSWMDSLYGYTF. The CDR3 nucleotides read TGTGCCAGCAGTTGGATGGACAGCCTTTATGGCTACACCTTC.

In its sample, this clonotype was seen many times. DNA for the CDR3: TGTGCCAGCAACCCGGGGGGGCGCATATATGGCTACACCTTC. Amino acids: CASNPGGRIYGYTF. This chain uses TRBV12-3 or TRBV12-4 with TRBJ1-2; D perhaps matches TRBD1 (6 bases). The CDR3 contains 14 residues. Between the trimmed V and J ends, which lost 7 bases and 5 bases, there was a span of 17 bases.

This clonotype showed up many times. The rearrangement links TRBV27 to TRBJ2-2, with unresolved D. The CDR3 sequence is 17 residues long. Trimming pared 8 bases from V and 3 bases from J, leaving 22 bases between. CDR1 is MNHEY, CDR2 SMNVEV, per germline (reference sequence). The CDR3 loop reads CASARELTTAYTGELFF. The CDR3 region has the DNA TGTGCCAGCGCCAGAGAGCTTACAACAGCTTACACCGGGGAGCTGTTTTTT.

This clonotype came up a few times. The rearrangement uses TRBV7-2 and TRBJ1-3; unclear D gene. V was shortened by 4 bases and J by 0 bases, with 10 bases between the two germline ends. The V gene's germline CDR1 is SGHTA and CDR2 FQGNSA. The CDR3 is made up of 15 amino acids. CDR3 nucleotides: TGTGCCAGCAGCTCGTCGGGGTTCTCTGGAAACACCATATATTTT. Translating gives CASSSSGFSGNTIYF.

This sequence joins TRBV28 and TRBJ2-7; maybe TRBD2 (5 bases). CDR1 is MDHEN and CDR2 is SYDVKM in the germline V gene. This CDR3 contains 14 residues. Trimming removed 5 bases from V and 1 base from J, with 12 bases in between. CDR3 DNA sequence: TGTGCCAGCAGTGCGAGGGTTAGGTCCTACGAGCAGTACTTC. This gives the protein CASSARVRSYEQYF.

In its sample, this clonotype was seen many times. This chain joins TRBV12-3 or TRBV12-4 and TRBJ1-6, with 7 bases fitting TRBD1. This CDR3 contains 15 residues. Germline trimming cut 6 bases from V and 10 bases from J; bases unmatched to any gene: 12. CDR3 bases: TGTGCCAGCAGGTTAAAAGGGGGCCTGGGATCACCCCTCCACTTT. Its translation: CASRLKGGLGSPLHF.

This clonotype was counted many times. The chain recombines TRBV20-1 with TRBJ1-1; D is uncertain. The V and J ends lost 2 bases and 2 bases respectively, with 6 bases between them. The CDR3 totals 12 residues. From germline, CDR1 is DFQATT and CDR2 SNEGSKA (reference sequence). In DNA, the CDR3 is TGCAGTGCTAGAACAGCAAACACTGAAGCTTTCTTT. The encoded protein is CSARTANTEAFF.

The chain employs TRBV5-6 and TRBJ2-7; D remains ambiguous. Between the trimmed V and J ends, which lost 5 bases and 4 bases, there was a span of 16 bases. Germline loops: CDR1 SGHDT, CDR2 YYEEEE. The CDR3 is 14 residues long. CDR3: CASSPPGVIYEQYF. DNA of the CDR3: TGTGCCAGCAGTCCCCCCGGAGTCATATACGAGCAGTACTTC. Complete variable domain (other parts from reference TRBV5-6 and TRBJ2-7): DAGVTQSPTHLIKTRGQQVTLRCSPKSGHDTVSWYQQALGQGPQFIFQYYEEEERQRGNFPDRFSGHQFPNYSSELNVNALLLGDSALYLCASSPPGVIYEQYFGPGTRLTVT.

The table lists this clonotype with many counts. The chain carries TRBV28 and TRBJ2-7; no firm D call. Germline V gene data show CDR1 as MDHEN and CDR2 as SYDVKM. This CDR3 spans 14 amino acids. V dropped 7 bases and J dropped 2 bases, with 15 bases sitting between them. This CDR3 reads CASTASDKAYEQYF. Here the CDR3 DNA reads TGTGCCAGCACCGCGAGCGACAAGGCCTACGAGCAGTACTTC. The full variable domain, its missing parts supplied by reference TRBV28 and TRBJ2-7, is DVKVTQSSRYLVKRTGEKVFLECVQDMDHENMFWYRQDPGLGLRLIYFSYDVKMKEKGDIPEGYSVSREKKERFSLILESASTNQTSMYLCASTASDKAYEQYFGPGTRLTVT.

This clonotype has ten or more counts. This chain joins TRBV5-1 and TRBJ2-7; TRBD2 might be the D (6 bases). Germline V gene lookup returns CDR1 SGHRS and CDR2 YFSETQ. This CDR3 is built from 13 residues. Trimming pared 2 bases from V and 3 bases from J, leaving 9 bases between. Written as DNA, the CDR3 is TGCGCCAGCAGCTTCGGGACTGACTACGAGCAGTACTTC. Translation gives CASSFGTDYEQYF.

The V call is TRBV4-3, the J call TRBJ1-5, with a weak D call TRBD1 (5 bases). The germline CDR1 and CDR2 sequences are LGHNA and YSLEER. CDR3 length equals 16 residues. The germline V and J ends were trimmed by 0 bases and 6 bases, with 15 bases remaining between them. This chain's CDR3 is CASSQDAEGLGQPQHF. CDR3 in DNA: TGCGCCAGCAGCCAAGATGCGGAGGGGTTGGGTCAGCCCCAGCATTTT.

Many counts were recorded for this clonotype. This chain connects TRBV6-2 or TRBV6-3 to TRBJ1-5, with D perhaps matching TRBD1 (5 bases). Trimming took off 7 bases at V and 0 bases at J, with 13 bases between the two ends. The CDR3 is made up of 15 amino acids. Germline-derived CDR1 and CDR2 are MNHEY and SVGEGT. The CDR3 region is CASTLAGGSNQPQHF. CDR3 DNA sequence: TGTGCCAGCACCCTCGCGGGGGGTAGCAATCAGCCCCAGCATTTT.

The V call is TRBV7-2, the J call TRBJ2-4; 7 bases are shared with TRBD1. Germline V gene data show CDR1 as SGHTA and CDR2 as FQGNSA. Trimming at V came to 1 base and at J to 8 bases, leaving 8 bases not matched to a gene. This CDR3 spans 15 amino acids. The CDR3 here is CASSLGRGSLDIQYF. DNA of the CDR3: TGTGCCAGCAGCTTAGGCAGGGGGTCGTTGGACATTCAGTACTTC.

This clonotype was observed at least ten times. The gene calls are TRBV28 and TRBJ2-7, with 7 bases aligning to TRBD1. The CDR3 consists of 14 residues. Germline V gene sequence: CDR1 MDHEN, CDR2 SYDVKM. Trimming removed 6 bases from V and 8 bases from J; junction bases left unmatched: 13. The CDR3 bases are TGTGCCAGCAGCTCGGGTACAGGGGATGGAAAGCAGTACTTC. Its protein is CASSSGTGDGKQYF.

Many counts were recorded for this clonotype. The V and J genes are TRBV7-8 and TRBJ1-1; D unresolved. Germline CDR1 and CDR2: SGHVS and FQNEAQ. Trimming removed 6 bases at V and 3 bases at J, with 17 bases between. The CDR3 runs to 15 residues. The CDR3 nucleotides are TGTGCCAGCAGTTTAAGGGAGGATATGCACACTGAAGCTTTCTTT. Protein sequence: CASSLREDMHTEAFF.

This clonotype was recorded a few times. This chain joins TRBV14 and TRBJ1-2; D unclear. V lost 0 bases and J 8 bases, leaving 10 bases between the germline ends. The CDR3 length is 13 residues. CDR1 SGHDN and CDR2 FVKESK come from the germline V gene. CDR3 DNA: TGTGCCAGCAGCCAAGATCTGGGAGGGGGCTACACCTTC. Translation gives CASSQDLGGGYTF.

In DNA form, the CDR3 reads TGTGCCAGCAGTTTATCTTGGACTTTGGGCATTCAGTACTTC. Translating gives CASSLSWTLGIQYF. The V gene is TRBV28, the J gene TRBJ2-4; weak D call: TRBD2 (5 bases). The germline V gene has CDR1 MDHEN and CDR2 SYDVKM. The length of the CDR3 is 14 residues. The V and J ends lost 1 base and 9 bases respectively, with 13 bases between them.

This clonotype was seen ten or more times. The genes are TRBV27 and TRBJ1-6, with TRBD1 as a possible D gene (6 bases). V lost 3 bases and J 6 bases, leaving 12 bases between the germline ends. This CDR3 has 15 residues. Germline V CDR1 and CDR2: MNHEY, SMNVEV (reference sequence). The CDR3 nucleotides are TGTGCCAGCAGTTTCGGGACATCCCTTAATTCACCCCTCCACTTT. Protein product: CASSFGTSLNSPLHF.

There are a few counts of this clonotype. This chain uses TRBV18 with TRBJ1-2, with no clear D. Between the trimmed V and J ends, which lost 0 bases and 4 bases, there was a span of 12 bases. Germline lookup yields CDR1 KGHSH and CDR2 LQKENI. This CDR3 comprises 15 residues. CDR3 coding DNA: TGTGCCAGCTCACCACCGCTGGAGCCCGGCTATGGCTACACCTTC. This gives the protein CASSPPLEPGYGYTF.

At least ten counts were recorded for this clonotype. The rearrangement uses TRBV29-1 and TRBJ2-7; D is ambiguous. The CDR3 is made up of 12 amino acids. Deletions cut 4 bases from V and 3 bases from J, with 10 bases between. Per germline, CDR1 SQVTM and CDR2 ANQGSEA. CDR3: CSVATGNYEQYF. The CDR3 bases are TGCAGCGTTGCAACTGGGAACTACGAGCAGTACTTC.

The chain combines TRBV12-3 or TRBV12-4 with TRBJ2-5, with 15 positions matching TRBD2. The CDR3 is made up of 15 amino acids. J was trimmed by 7 bases and V by 3 bases; bases with no gene match: 3. This CDR3 is CASSFGLAGGGTQYF. CDR3 nucleotides: TGTGCCAGCAGTTTTGGACTAGCGGGAGGGGGGACCCAGTACTTC.

This clonotype has ten or more counts. This chain links TRBV6-2 or TRBV6-3 with TRBJ2-5, with 9 nucleotides matching TRBD2. The length of the CDR3 is 15 residues. V lost 8 bases to trimming and J lost 0 bases; unmatched junction nucleotides: 7. Germline V CDR1 and CDR2: MNHEY, SVGEGT. The chain's CDR3 is CASFRSSGDQETQYF. In nucleotides, the CDR3 is TGTGCCAGCTTTCGGTCTAGCGGGGACCAAGAGACCCAGTACTTC.

This clonotype was seen a handful of times. J is TRBJ2-3 and V is TRBV7-2; TRBD2 aligns across 7 bases. This CDR3 is 14 amino acids long. Per germline, CDR1 SGHTA and CDR2 FQGNSA. After removal of 8 bases from V and 10 bases from J, the junction contained 15 bases not matched to a gene. Here the CDR3 reads CASFAGVTRPSQYF. DNA of the CDR3: TGTGCCAGCTTCGCGGGAGTGACCCGCCCGTCGCAGTATTTT. Using reference TRBV7-2 and TRBJ2-3 for the parts outside the CDR3, the full variable domain is GAGVSQSPSNKVTEKGKDVELRCDPISGHTALYWYRQSLGQGLEFLIYFQGNSAPDKSGLPSDRFSAERTGGSVSTLTIQRTQQEDSAVYLCASFAGVTRPSQYFGPGTRLTVL.

Regarding this clonotype: This clone may be a read error of a much larger clone one base away. V gene TRBV12-3 or TRBV12-4 combines with J gene TRBJ1-5; no clear D. Trimming removed 6 bases at V and 2 bases at J, with 11 bases between. This CDR3 has 14 amino acids. The CDR3 DNA is TGTGCCAGCAGGTCAGAACACGGCAATCAGCCCCAGCATTTT. Translation gives CASRSEHGNQPQHF.

This clonotype occurred many times. J is TRBJ1-6 and V is TRBV4-1; D gene uncertain. Trimming took 4 bases from V and 7 from J, leaving 14 bases between them. Per the germline V gene, CDR1 is MGHRA and CDR2 is YSYEKL. The CDR3 runs 15 residues. CDR3 protein: CASSPRWSSNSPLHF. In nucleotides, the CDR3 is TGCGCCAGCAGCCCCCGTTGGTCCTCGAATTCACCCCTCCACTTT.

The gene calls are TRBV12-3 or TRBV12-4 and TRBJ2-5; 7 nucleotides agree with TRBD1. The CDR3 totals 15 residues. V trimming: 5 bases; J trimming: 0 bases; junction bases outside the gene matches: 6. The CDR3 sequence is CASSLDRANQETQYF. Written as DNA, the CDR3 is TGTGCCAGCAGTCTCGACAGGGCAAACCAAGAGACCCAGTACTTC.

This clonotype was observed a handful of times. The chain has TRBV18 and TRBJ2-5; D might be TRBD1 or TRBD2, each matching 6 bases. Germline V gene lookup returns CDR1 KGHSH and CDR2 LQKENI. The CDR3 covers 16 residues. With 5 bases removed from V and 2 bases from J, the gap between germline ends came to 18 bases. The CDR3 nucleotides read TGTGCCAGCTCATCCACCGTACCGGGGGCTCAAGAGACCCAGTACTTC. It translates to CASSSTVPGAQETQYF.

This clonotype has more than one count but fewer than ten. The chain joins TRBV2 to TRBJ1-3; maybe TRBD1 (5 bases). The V end lost 5 bases, the J end lost 1 base, and 12 bases lay between the germline ends. The germline V gene has CDR1 SNHLY and CDR2 FYNNEI. This CDR3 contains 15 residues. CDR3 nucleotide sequence: TGTGCCAGCAGTACGACAGCAGGGTCTGGAAACACCATATATTTT. The encoded protein is CASSTTAGSGNTIYF.